A selection of T cell receptor beta chains follows, all from one sample in a study of OX40 agonist ivuxolimab in advanced cancers. TCRdb's table, derived via immunoSEQ multiplex PCR, lists solely in-frame clones and lacks some. The table shows about 30,000 clones, with 70% to 90% occurring only once. The sample consisted of CD4+ or CD8+ T cells sorted from blood, taken in a trial of the OX40 agonist ivuxolimab. The receptors originated from an adult with an advanced solid tumor such as melanoma, head and neck, liver or kidney cancer. CDR3s include the opening cysteine and the closing phenylalanine or tryptophan. The D gene is left open where the match is weak. Not all rows give a size; the values are once, few, many and, for expanded clones, a class.

v_call: TRBV19; j_call: TRBJ2-7; d_call: TRBD1; cdr3_length: 14; clone_size: once; cdr3_nt: TGTGCCAGTACCCTCTCGGGACAGAGCTACGAGCAGTACTTC; cdr3_aa: CASTLSGQSYEQYF
v_call: TRBV5-4; j_call: TRBJ2-3; d_call: TRBD2; cdr3_length: 19; clone_size: -; cdr3_nt: TGTGCCAGCAGCTTTTGGGACCGGACTAGCGGTACTAGCACAGATACGCAGTATTTT; cdr3_aa: CASSFWDRTSGTSTDTQYF
v_call: TRBV20-1; j_call: TRBJ2-2; d_call: -; cdr3_length: 11; clone_size: -; cdr3_nt: TGCAGTGCTTTAGACACCGGGGAGCTGTTTTTT; cdr3_aa: CSALDTGELFF
v_call: TRBV28; j_call: TRBJ1-3; d_call: -; cdr3_length: 14; clone_size: -; cdr3_nt: TGTGCCAGCAGATATACAGGATCGGGAAACACCATATATTTT; cdr3_aa: CASRYTGSGNTIYF
v_call: TRBV7-6; j_call: TRBJ2-1; d_call: TRBD2; cdr3_length: 15; clone_size: -; cdr3_nt: TGTGCCAGCAGCTTAGCACGCGGGGGGGCGGGTGAGCAGTTCTTC; cdr3_aa: CASSLARGGAGEQFF
v_call: TRBV7-9; j_call: TRBJ2-1; d_call: -; cdr3_length: 13; clone_size: -; cdr3_nt: TGTGCCAGCAGCTTAGTGGTTTACCCGCAGCAGTTCTTC; cdr3_aa: CASSLVVYPQQFF
v_call: TRBV9; j_call: TRBJ2-3; d_call: -; cdr3_length: 15; clone_size: -; cdr3_nt: TGTGCCAGCAGTACCATCCAATCCATCATAGATACGCAGTATTTT; cdr3_aa: CASSTIQSIIDTQYF
v_call: TRBV7-2; j_call: TRBJ2-7; d_call: -; cdr3_length: 14; clone_size: -; cdr3_nt: TGTGCCAGCAGCTTAGACGGCAGCACCTACGAGCAGTACTTC; cdr3_aa: CASSLDGSTYEQYF
v_call: TRBV28; j_call: TRBJ2-5; d_call: -; cdr3_length: 14; clone_size: -; cdr3_nt: TGTGCCAGCAGTTTATATGGGACCCTGGGGACCCAGTACTTC; cdr3_aa: CASSLYGTLGTQYF
v_call: TRBV29-1; j_call: TRBJ1-2; d_call: -; cdr3_length: 11; clone_size: many; cdr3_nt: TGCAGCGTGGAGGGTAGTAAAGGCTACACCTTC; cdr3_aa: CSVEGSKGYTF
v_call: TRBV27; j_call: TRBJ1-2; d_call: -; cdr3_length: 14; clone_size: -; cdr3_nt: TGTGCCAGCAGTTTATCGGGGTTAGGTGGCGGCTACACCTTC; cdr3_aa: CASSLSGLGGGYTF
v_call: TRBV7-5; j_call: TRBJ2-7; d_call: -; cdr3_length: 13; clone_size: -; cdr3_nt: TGTGTCAGAAGCGATGACGGCCTCTACGAGCAGTACTTC; cdr3_aa: CVRSDDGLYEQYF
v_call: TRBV7-9; j_call: TRBJ2-1; d_call: TRBD1; cdr3_length: 18; clone_size: -; cdr3_nt: TGTGCCAGCAGCTCGTCCCGGGACAGGGTTGGGATCCACAATGAGCAGTTCTTC; cdr3_aa: CASSSSRDRVGIHNEQFF
v_call: TRBV27; j_call: TRBJ2-3; d_call: TRBD2; cdr3_length: 15; clone_size: -; cdr3_nt: TGTGCCAGCAGTTTCTCGGGGGGGCCGGCAGATACGCAGTATTTT; cdr3_aa: CASSFSGGPADTQYF
v_call: TRBV13; j_call: TRBJ1-2; d_call: TRBD1; cdr3_length: 17; clone_size: -; cdr3_nt: TGTGCCAGCAGCTTATCTCGCCGGGGGACAGGTAACTATGGCTACACCTTC; cdr3_aa: CASSLSRRGTGNYGYTF
v_call: TRBV27; j_call: TRBJ2-3; d_call: -; cdr3_length: 11; clone_size: -; cdr3_nt: TGTGCCAGCAGTAACACAGATACGCAGTATTTT; cdr3_aa: CASSNTDTQYF
v_call: TRBV5-5; j_call: TRBJ2-7; d_call: TRBD2; cdr3_length: 14; clone_size: -; cdr3_nt: TGTGCCAGCAGCTTGACTAGCGGGGGCTACGAGCAGTACTTC; cdr3_aa: CASSLTSGGYEQYF
v_call: TRBV23-1; j_call: TRBJ2-5; d_call: TRBD1; cdr3_length: 18; clone_size: -; cdr3_nt: TGCGCCAGCAGCCCCGGGACAGGGGGTGGGCTAGGTGAAGAGACCCAGTACTTC; cdr3_aa: CASSPGTGGGLGEETQYF
v_call: TRBV7-6; j_call: TRBJ2-2; d_call: -; cdr3_length: 14; clone_size: -; cdr3_nt: TGTGCCAGCAGCTTAGCGGGCGGGACCGGGGAGCTGTTTTTT; cdr3_aa: CASSLAGGTGELFF
v_call: TRBV15; j_call: TRBJ1-6; d_call: TRBD1; cdr3_length: 16; clone_size: -; cdr3_nt: TGTGCCACCAGCAGAAATAGACAGGGTTCAAATTCACCCCTCCACTTT; cdr3_aa: CATSRNRQGSNSPLHF
v_call: TRBV6-5; j_call: TRBJ1-4; d_call: -; cdr3_length: 15; clone_size: medium-sized; cdr3_nt: TGTGCCAGCAGCCGCTATTACCCCTCTAATGAAAAACTGTTTTTT; cdr3_aa: CASSRYYPSNEKLFF
v_call: TRBV7-7; j_call: TRBJ2-7; d_call: -; cdr3_length: 13; clone_size: -; cdr3_nt: TGTGCCAGCAGCTTAGACCCCACTGGCGAGCAGTACTTC; cdr3_aa: CASSLDPTGEQYF
v_call: TRBV28; j_call: TRBJ1-2; d_call: TRBD1; cdr3_length: 14; clone_size: -; cdr3_nt: TGTGCCAGCAGTTTTTTAGGGACAGTGTATGGCTACACCTTC; cdr3_aa: CASSFLGTVYGYTF
v_call: TRBV5-4; j_call: TRBJ1-4; d_call: -; cdr3_length: 13; clone_size: -; cdr3_nt: TGTGCCAGCAGCTCTTTAGGAGGAGAAAAACTGTTTTTT; cdr3_aa: CASSSLGGEKLFF
v_call: TRBV27; j_call: TRBJ1-1; d_call: -; cdr3_length: 12; clone_size: -; cdr3_nt: TGTGCCAGCTCCCTAGGGGATACTGAAGCTTTCTTT; cdr3_aa: CASSLGDTEAFF